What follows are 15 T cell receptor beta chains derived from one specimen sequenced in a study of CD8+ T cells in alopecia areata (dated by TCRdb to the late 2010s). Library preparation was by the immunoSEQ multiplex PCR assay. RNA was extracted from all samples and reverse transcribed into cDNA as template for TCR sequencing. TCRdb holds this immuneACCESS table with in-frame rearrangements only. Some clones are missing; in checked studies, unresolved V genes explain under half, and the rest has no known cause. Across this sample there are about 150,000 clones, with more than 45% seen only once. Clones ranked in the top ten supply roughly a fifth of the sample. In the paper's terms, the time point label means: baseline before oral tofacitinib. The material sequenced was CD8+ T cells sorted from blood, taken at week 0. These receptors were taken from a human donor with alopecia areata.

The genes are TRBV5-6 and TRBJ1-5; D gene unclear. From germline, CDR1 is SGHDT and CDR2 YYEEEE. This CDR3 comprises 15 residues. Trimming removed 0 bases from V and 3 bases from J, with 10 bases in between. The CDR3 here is CASSLDGTPNQPQHF. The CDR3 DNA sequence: TGTGCCAGCAGCTTGGACGGAACCCCCAATCAGCCCCAGCATTTT.

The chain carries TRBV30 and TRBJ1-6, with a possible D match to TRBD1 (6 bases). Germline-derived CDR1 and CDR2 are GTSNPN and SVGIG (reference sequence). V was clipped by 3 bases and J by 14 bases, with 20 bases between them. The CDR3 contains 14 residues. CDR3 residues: CAWRPTGLPWALHF. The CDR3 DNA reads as TGTGCCTGGAGGCCAACAGGGCTCCCATGGGCCCTCCACTTT.

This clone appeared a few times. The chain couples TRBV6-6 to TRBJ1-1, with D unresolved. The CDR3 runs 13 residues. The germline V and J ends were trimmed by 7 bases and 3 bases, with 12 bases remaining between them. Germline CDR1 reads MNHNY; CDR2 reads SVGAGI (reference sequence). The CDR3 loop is CASISGGYTEAFF. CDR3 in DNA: TGTGCCAGCATCAGCGGCGGGTACACTGAAGCTTTCTTT.

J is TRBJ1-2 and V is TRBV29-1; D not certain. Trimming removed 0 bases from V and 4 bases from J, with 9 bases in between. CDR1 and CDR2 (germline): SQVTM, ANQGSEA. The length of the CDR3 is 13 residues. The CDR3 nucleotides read TGCAGCGTTGAAGAGAGGACGGTCTATGGCTACACCTTC. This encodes CSVEERTVYGYTF. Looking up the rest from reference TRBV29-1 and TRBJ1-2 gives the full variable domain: SAVISQKPSRDICQRGTSLTIQCQVDSQVTMMFWYRQQPGQSLTLIATANQGSEATYESGFVIDKFPISRPNLTFSTLTVSNMSPEDSSIYLCSVEERTVYGYTFGSGTRLTVV.

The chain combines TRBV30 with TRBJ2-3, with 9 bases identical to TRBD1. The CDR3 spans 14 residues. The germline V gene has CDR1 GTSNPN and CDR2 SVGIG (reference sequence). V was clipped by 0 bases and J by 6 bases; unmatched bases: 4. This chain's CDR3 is CAWSVGTGMDTQYF. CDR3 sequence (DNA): TGTGCCTGGAGTGTAGGGACAGGGATGGATACGCAGTATTTT.

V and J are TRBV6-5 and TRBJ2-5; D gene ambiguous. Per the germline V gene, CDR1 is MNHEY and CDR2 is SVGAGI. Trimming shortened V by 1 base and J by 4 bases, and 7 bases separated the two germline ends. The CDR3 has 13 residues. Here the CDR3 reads CASSYYVGETQYF. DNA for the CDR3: TGTGCCAGCAGTTACTATGTGGGAGAGACCCAGTACTTC.

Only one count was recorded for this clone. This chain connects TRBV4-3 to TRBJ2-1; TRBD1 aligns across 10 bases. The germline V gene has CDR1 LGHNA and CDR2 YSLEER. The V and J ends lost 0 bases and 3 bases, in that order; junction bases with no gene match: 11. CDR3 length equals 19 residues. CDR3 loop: CASSQDWGTGDFYYNEQFF. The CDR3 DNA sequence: TGCGCCAGCAGCCAAGATTGGGGGACAGGGGACTTTTACTACAATGAGCAGTTCTTC.

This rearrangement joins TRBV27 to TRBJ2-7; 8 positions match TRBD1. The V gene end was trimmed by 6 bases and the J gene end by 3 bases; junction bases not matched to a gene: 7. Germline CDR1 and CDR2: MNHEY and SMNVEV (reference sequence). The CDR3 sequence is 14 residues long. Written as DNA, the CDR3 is TGTGCCAGCAGCCGACAGGGGATACTCTACGAGCAGTACTTC. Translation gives CASSRQGILYEQYF.

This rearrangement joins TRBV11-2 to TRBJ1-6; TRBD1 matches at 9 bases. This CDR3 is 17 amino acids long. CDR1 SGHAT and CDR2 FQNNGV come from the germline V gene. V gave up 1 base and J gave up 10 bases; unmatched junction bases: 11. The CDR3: CASSLVPPGQGKSPLHF. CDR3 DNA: TGTGCCAGCAGCTTAGTTCCCCCGGGACAGGGCAAATCACCCCTCCACTTT. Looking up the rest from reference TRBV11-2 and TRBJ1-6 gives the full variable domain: EAGVAQSPRYKIIEKRQSVAFWCNPISGHATLYWYQQILGQGPKLLIQFQNNGVVDDSQLPKDRFSAERLKGVDSTLKIQPAKLEDSAVYLCASSLVPPGQGKSPLHFGNGTRLTVT.

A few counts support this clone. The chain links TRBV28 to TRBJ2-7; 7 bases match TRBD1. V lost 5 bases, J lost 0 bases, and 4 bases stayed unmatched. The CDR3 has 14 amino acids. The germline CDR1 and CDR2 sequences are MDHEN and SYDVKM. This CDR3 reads CASSNYRGSYEQYF. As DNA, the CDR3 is TGTGCCAGCAGTAACTACAGGGGCTCCTACGAGCAGTACTTC. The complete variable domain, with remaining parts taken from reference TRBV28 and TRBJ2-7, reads DVKVTQSSRYLVKRTGEKVFLECVQDMDHENMFWYRQDPGLGLRLIYFSYDVKMKEKGDIPEGYSVSREKKERFSLILESASTNQTSMYLCASSNYRGSYEQYFGPGTRLTVT.

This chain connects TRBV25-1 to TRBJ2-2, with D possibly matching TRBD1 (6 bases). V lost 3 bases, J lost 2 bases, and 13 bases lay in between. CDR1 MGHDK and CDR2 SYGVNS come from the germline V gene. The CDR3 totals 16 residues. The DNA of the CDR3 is TGTGCCAGCAGTGACGACAGGCGTCGAAACACCGGGGAGCTGTTTTTT. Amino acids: CASSDDRRRNTGELFF.

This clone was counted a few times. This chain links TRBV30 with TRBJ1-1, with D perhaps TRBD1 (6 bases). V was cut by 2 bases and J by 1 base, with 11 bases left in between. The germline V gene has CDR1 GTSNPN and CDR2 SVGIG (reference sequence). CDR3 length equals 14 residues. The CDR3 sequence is CAWSRGGANTEAFF. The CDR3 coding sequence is TGTGCCTGGAGTAGAGGGGGAGCGAACACTGAAGCTTTCTTT.

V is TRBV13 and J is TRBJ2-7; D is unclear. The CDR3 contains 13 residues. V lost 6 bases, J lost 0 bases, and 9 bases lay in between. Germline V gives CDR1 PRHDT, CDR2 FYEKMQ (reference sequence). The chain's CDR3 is CASSPGLSYEQYF. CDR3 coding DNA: TGTGCCAGCAGTCCGGGCCTCTCCTACGAGCAGTACTTC.

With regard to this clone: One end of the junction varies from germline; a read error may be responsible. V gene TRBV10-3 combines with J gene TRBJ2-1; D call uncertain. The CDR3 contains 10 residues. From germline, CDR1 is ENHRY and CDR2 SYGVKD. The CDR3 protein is CASSLNEQFF. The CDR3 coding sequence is TGTGCCAGCAGTCTCAATGAGCAGTTCTTC.

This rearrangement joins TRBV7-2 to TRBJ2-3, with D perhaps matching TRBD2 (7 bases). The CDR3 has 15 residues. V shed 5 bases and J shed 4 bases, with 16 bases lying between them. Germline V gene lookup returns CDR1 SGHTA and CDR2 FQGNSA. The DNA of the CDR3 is TGTGCCAGCAGCCCCTCGGGGGGCGTAGCAGATACGCAGTATTTT. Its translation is CASSPSGGVADTQYF.